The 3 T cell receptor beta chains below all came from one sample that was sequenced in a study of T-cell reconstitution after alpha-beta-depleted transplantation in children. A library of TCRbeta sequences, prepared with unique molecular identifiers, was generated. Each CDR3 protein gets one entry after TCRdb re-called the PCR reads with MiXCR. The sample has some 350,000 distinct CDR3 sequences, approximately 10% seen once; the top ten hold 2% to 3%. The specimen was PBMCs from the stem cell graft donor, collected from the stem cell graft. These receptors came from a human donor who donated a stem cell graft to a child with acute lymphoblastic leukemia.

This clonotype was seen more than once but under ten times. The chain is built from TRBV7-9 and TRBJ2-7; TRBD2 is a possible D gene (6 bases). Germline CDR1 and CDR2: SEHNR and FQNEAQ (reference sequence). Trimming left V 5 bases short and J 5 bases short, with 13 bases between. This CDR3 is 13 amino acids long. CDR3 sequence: CASSKPTSDEQYF. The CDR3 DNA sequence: TGTGCCAGCAGCAAACCGACTAGTGACGAGCAGTACTTC.

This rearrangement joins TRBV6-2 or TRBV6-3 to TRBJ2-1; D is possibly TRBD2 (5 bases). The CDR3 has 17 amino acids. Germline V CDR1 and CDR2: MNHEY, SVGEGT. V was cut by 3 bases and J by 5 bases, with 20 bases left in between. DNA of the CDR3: TGTGCCAGCAGTTATCTGCTTACCCGGGGAGTCGACAATGAGCAGTTCTTC. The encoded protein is CASSYLLTRGVDNEQFF.

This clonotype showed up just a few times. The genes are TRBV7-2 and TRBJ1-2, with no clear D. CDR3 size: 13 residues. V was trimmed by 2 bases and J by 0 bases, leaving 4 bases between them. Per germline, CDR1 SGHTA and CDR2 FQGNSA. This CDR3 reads CASSLQANYGYTF. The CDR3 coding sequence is TGTGCCAGCAGCTTACAGGCTAACTATGGCTACACCTTC.